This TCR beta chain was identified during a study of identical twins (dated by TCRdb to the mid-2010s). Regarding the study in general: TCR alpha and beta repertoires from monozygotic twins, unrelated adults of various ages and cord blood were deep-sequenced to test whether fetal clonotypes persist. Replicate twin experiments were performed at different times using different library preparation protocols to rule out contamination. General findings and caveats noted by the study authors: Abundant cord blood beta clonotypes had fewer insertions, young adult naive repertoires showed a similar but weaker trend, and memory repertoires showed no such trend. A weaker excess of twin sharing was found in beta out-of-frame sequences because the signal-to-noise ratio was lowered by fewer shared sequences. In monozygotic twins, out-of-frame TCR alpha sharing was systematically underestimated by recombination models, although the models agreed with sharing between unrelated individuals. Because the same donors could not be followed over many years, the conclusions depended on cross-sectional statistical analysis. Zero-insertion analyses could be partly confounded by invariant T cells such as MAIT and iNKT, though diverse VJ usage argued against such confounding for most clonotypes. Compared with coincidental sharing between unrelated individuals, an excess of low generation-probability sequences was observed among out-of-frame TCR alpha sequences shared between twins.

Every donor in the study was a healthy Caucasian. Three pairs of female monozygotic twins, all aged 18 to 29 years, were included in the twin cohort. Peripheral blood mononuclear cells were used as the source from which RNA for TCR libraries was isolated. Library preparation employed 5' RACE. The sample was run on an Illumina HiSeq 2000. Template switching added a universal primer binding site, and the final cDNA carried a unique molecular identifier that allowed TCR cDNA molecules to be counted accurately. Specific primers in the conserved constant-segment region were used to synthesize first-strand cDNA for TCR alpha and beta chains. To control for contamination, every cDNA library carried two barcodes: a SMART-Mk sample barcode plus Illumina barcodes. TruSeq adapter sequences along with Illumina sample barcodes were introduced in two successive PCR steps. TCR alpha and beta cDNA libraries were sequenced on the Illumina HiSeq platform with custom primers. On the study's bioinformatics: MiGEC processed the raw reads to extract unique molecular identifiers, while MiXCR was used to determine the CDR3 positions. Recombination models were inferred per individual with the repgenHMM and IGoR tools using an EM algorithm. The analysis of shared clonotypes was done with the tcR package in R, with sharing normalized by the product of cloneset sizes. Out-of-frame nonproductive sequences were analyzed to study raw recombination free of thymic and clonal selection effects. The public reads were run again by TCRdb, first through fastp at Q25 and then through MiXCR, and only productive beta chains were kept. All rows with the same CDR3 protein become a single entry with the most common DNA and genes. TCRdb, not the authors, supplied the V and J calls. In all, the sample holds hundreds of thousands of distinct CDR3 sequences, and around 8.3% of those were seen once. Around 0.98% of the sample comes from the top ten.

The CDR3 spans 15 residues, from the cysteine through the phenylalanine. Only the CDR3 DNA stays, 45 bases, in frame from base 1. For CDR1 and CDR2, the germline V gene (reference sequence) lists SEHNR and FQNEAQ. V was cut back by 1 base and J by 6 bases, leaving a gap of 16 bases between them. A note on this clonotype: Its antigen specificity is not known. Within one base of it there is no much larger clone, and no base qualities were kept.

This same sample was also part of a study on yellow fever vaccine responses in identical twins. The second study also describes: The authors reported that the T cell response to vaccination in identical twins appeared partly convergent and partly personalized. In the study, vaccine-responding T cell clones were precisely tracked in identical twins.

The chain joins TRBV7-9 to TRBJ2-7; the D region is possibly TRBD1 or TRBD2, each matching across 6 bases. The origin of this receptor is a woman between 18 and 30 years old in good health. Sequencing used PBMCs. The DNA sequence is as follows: TGTGCCAGCAGCTTAGAGGGGGGATTTGGGGCCGAGCAGTACTTC. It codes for CASSLEGGFGAEQYF. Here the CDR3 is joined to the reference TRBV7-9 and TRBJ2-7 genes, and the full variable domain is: DTGVSQNPRHKITKRGQNVTFRCDPISEHNRLYWYRQTLGQGPEFLTYFQNEAQLEKSRLLSDRFSAERPKGSFSTLEIQRTEQGDSAMYLCASSLEGGFGAEQYFGPGTRLTVT.